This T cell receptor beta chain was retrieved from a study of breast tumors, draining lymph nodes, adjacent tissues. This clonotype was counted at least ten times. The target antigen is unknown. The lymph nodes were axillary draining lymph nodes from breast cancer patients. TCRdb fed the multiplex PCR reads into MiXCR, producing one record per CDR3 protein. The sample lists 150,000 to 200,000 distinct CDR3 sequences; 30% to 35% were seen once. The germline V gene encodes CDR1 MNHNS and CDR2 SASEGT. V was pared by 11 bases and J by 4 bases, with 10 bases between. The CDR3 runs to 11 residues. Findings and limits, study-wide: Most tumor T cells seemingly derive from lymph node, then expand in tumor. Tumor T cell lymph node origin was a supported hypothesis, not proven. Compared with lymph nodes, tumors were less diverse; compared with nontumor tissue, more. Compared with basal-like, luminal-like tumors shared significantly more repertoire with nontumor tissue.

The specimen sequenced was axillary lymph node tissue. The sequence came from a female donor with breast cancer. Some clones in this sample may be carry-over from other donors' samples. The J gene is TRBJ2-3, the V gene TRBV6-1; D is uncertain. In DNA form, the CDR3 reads TGTGCCGCCAAGACGGCAGATACGCAGTATTTT. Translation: CAAKTADTQYF.